The source of this TCR beta chain is a study of cytomegalovirus exposure and HLA in healthy donors. Primers included in the PCR were 60 Vbeta and 13 Jbeta primers. TCRdb keeps only in-frame clones here, not all; method: immunoSEQ multiplex PCR. The sample lists 150,000 to 200,000 clones, 75% to 90% occurring once. The V gene's germline CDR1 is MDHEN and CDR2 SYDVKM. The CDR3 extends over 15 amino acids. Trimming removed 5 bases at V and 0 bases at J, with 11 bases between. This clonotype was sampled from a woman aged 18-29 years in good health and CMV-seronegative. The sequencing input was PBMCs. The chain uses TRBV28 and TRBJ1-3; no clear D gene. The CDR3 loop is CASSTRGFSGNTIYF. CDR3 nucleotide sequence: TGTGCCAGCAGTACGAGAGGGTTCTCTGGAAACACCATATATTTT.